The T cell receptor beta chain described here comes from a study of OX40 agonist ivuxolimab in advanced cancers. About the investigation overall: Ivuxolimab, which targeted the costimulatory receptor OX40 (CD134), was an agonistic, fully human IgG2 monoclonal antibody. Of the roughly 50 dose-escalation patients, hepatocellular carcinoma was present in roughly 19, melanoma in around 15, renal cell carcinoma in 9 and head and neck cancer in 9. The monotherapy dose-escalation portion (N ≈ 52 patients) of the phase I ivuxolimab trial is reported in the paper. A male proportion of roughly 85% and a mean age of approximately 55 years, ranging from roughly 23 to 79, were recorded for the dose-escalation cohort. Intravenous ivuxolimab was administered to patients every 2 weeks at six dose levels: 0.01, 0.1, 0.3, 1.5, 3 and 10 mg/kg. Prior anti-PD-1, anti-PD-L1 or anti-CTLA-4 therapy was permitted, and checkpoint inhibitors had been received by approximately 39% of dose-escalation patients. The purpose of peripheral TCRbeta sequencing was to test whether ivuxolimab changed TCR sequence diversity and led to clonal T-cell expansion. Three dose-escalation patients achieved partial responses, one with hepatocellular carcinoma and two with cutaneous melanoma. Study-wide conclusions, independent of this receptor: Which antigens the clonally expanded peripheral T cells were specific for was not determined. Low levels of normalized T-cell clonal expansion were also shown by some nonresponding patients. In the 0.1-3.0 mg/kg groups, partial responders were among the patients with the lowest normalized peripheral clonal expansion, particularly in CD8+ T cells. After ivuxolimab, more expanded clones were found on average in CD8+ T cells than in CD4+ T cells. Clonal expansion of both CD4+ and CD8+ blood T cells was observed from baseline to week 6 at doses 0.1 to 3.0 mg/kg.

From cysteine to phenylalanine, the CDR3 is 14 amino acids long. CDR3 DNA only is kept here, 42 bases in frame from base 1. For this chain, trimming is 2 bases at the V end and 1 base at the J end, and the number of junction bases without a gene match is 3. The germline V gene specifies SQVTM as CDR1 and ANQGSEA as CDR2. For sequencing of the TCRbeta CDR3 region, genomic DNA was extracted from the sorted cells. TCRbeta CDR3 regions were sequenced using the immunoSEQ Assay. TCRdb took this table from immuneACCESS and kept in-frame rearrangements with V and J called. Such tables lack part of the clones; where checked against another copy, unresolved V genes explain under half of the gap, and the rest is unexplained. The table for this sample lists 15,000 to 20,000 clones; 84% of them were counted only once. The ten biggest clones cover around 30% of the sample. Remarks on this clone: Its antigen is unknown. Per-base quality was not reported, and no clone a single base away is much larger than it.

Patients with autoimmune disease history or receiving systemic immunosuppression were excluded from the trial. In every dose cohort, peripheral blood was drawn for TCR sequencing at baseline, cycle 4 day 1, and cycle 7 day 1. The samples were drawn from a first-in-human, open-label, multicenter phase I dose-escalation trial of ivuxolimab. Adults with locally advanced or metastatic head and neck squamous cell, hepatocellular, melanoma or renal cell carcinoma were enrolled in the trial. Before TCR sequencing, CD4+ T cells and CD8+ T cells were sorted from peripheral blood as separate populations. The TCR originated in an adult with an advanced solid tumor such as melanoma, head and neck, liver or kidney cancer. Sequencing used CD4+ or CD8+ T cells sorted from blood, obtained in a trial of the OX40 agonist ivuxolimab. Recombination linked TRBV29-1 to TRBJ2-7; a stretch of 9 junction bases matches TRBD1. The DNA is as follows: TGCAGCGTTGAATCCGGGACAGGGTCCTACGAGCAGTACTTC. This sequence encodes CSVESGTGSYEQYF.